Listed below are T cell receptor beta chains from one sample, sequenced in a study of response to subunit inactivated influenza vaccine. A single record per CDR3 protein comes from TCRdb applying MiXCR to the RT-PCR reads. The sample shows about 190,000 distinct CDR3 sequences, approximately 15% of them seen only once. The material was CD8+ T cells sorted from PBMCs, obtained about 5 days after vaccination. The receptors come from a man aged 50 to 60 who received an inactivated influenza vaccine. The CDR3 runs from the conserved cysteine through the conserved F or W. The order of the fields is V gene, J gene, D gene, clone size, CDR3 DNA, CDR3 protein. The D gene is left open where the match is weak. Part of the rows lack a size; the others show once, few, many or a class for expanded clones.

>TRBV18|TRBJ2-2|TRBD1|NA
TGTGCCAGCTCATCAACGGGACAGGGTAACACCGGGGAGCTGTTTTTT
CASSSTGQGNTGELFF
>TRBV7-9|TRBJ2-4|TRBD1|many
TGTGCCAGCAGCCTCAATTCCGGGACAGGGGGAATCATTCAGTACTTC
CASSLNSGTGGIIQYF
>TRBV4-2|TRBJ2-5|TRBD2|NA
TGTGCCAGCAACTCGGGGGGGCTGGAGACCCAGTACTTC
CASNSGGLETQYF
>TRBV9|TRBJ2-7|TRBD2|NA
TGTGCCAGCAGCTCTGCCGGGACTAGCGGCTACGAGCAGTACTTC
CASSSAGTSGYEQYF
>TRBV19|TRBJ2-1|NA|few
TGTGCCAGTACCAACGACTACTACGAGCAGTTCTTC
CASTNDYYEQFF
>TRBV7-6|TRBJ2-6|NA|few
TGTGCCAGCAGACAAACCCCGGGCTTTAGCTCTGGGGCCAACGTCCTGACTTTC
CASRQTPGFSSGANVLTF
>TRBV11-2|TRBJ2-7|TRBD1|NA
TGTGCCAGCAGCCTGACAGGGGCCCGCTACGAGCAGTACTTC
CASSLTGARYEQYF
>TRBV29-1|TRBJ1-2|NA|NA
TGCAGCGTTGGAGGCCCGGGACCTCTGTCCTATGGCTACACCTTC
CSVGGPGPLSYGYTF
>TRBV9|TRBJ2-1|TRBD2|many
TGTGCCAGCAGCGTAGGCTTGGGACTAGCGGGAGAGCAGTTCTTC
CASSVGLGLAGEQFF
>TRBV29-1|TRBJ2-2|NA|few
TGCAGCGTTGCTGGAACTAACACCGGGGAGCTGTTTTTT
CSVAGTNTGELFF
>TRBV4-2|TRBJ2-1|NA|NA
TGTGCCAGCAGCCAAGTAAAAGAGGTTCGCGAGCAGTTCTTC
CASSQVKEVREQFF
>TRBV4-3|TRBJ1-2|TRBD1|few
TGCGCCAGCAGCCAAGATGTTCCCGGGACAGGTTCCTCAAGATATGGCTACACCTTC
CASSQDVPGTGSSRYGYTF
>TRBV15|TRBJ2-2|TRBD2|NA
TGTGCCACCAGCAGAGCTCTAGCGGGGTGGTTCACCGGGGAGCTGTTTTTT
CATSRALAGWFTGELFF
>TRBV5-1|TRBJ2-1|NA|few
TGCGCCAGCAGCTTGGTTCAGGGAGGCCGGGGGCCGTCCTACAATGAGCAGTTCTTC
CASSLVQGGRGPSYNEQFF
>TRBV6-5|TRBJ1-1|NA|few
TGTGCCAGCAGCCTGACAGGCGAAAAAGCTTTCTTT
CASSLTGEKAFF